The rows below give T cell receptor beta chains drawn from one sample of a study of blood T cells in healthy people across ages. TCRdb re-analysed the 5' RACE reads in MiXCR, keeping a single row per CDR3 protein. The repertoire holds 450,000 to 650,000 distinct CDR3 sequences, with less than 25% as singletons. These same records also appear under a second study, on T cells of mothers and their children.

Sequencing was performed on blood. The source is a boy younger than 18 in good health. The CDR3 runs from the conserved cysteine through the conserved F or W. The D gene is left open where the match is weak. Where a row states a size, it is once, few, many or the class of an expanded clone; other rows omit it.

CDR3: CSGKGGLATDTQYF; DNA: TGCAGTGGGAAGGGGGGACTAGCGACGGATACGCAGTATTTT; V: TRBV20-1; length: 14; D: TRBD2; J: TRBJ2-3; size: -
CDR3: CASRGQITDTQYF; DNA: TGTGCCAGCAGGGGACAGATCACAGATACGCAGTATTTT; V: TRBV7-2; length: 13; D: TRBD1; J: TRBJ2-3; size: few
CDR3: CASSRTSFGEWSTDTQYF; DNA: TGTGCCAGCAGCCGGACTAGCTTTGGGGAATGGTCCACAGATACGCAGTATTTT; V: TRBV7-2; length: 18; D: TRBD2; J: TRBJ2-3; size: -
CDR3: CASSPTGAGGKNEQYF; DNA: TGTGCCAGCAGTCCCACCGGGGCGGGGGGGAAAAACGAGCAGTACTTC; V: TRBV27; length: 16; D: TRBD2; J: TRBJ2-7; size: -
CDR3: CASSFGQGFYF; DNA: TGTGCCAGCAGTTTTGGGCAGGGCTTCTACTTC; V: TRBV12-3/TRBV12-4; length: 11; D: -; J: TRBJ2-5; size: few
CDR3: CASSLAGGHDEQFF; DNA: TGTGCCAGCAGTTTAGCAGGGGGGCACGATGAGCAGTTCTTC; V: TRBV7-3; length: 14; D: -; J: TRBJ2-1; size: -
CDR3: CASSFTRVANTEVFF; DNA: TGTGCCAGCAGTTTCACCAGGGTGGCAAACACTGAAGTTTTCTTT; V: TRBV12-3/TRBV12-4; length: 15; D: -; J: TRBJ1-1; size: -
CDR3: CASSQAGRGETQYF; DNA: TGCGCCAGCAGCCAAGCTGGGAGGGGAGAGACCCAGTACTTC; V: TRBV4-1; length: 14; D: TRBD2; J: TRBJ2-5; size: -
CDR3: CASSLWRGNQPQHF; DNA: TGTGCCAGCAGTTTGTGGCGGGGCAATCAGCCCCAGCATTTT; V: TRBV12-3/TRBV12-4; length: 14; D: -; J: TRBJ1-5; size: -
CDR3: CASSFRVSGANVLTF; DNA: TGTGCCAGCAGCTTCAGGGTTTCTGGGGCCAACGTCCTGACTTTC; V: TRBV6-2/TRBV6-3; length: 15; D: -; J: TRBJ2-6; size: few
CDR3: CAAGRVYEQYF; DNA: TGTGCAGCAGGTCGGGTCTACGAGCAGTACTTC; V: TRBV28; length: 11; D: -; J: TRBJ2-7; size: -
CDR3: CAWLWGTGDNEQFF; DNA: TGTGCCTGGCTCTGGGGGACAGGGGACAACGAGCAGTTCTTC; V: TRBV30; length: 14; D: TRBD1; J: TRBJ2-1; size: few
CDR3: CASSVGLAGEQFF; DNA: TGTGCCAGCAGCGTAGGACTAGCGGGTGAGCAGTTCTTC; V: TRBV9; length: 13; D: TRBD2; J: TRBJ2-1; size: few
CDR3: CASSPGGEGYEQYF; DNA: TGTGCCAGCAGCCCAGGCGGTGAAGGGTACGAGCAGTACTTC; V: TRBV9; length: 14; D: -; J: TRBJ2-7; size: few
CDR3: CSARDDGRNTEAFF; DNA: TGCAGTGCTAGGGACGACGGCAGGAACACTGAAGCTTTCTTT; V: TRBV20-1; length: 14; D: -; J: TRBJ1-1; size: -
CDR3: CASSLISGTSGILTDTQYF; DNA: TGCGCCAGCAGCTTGATTTCCGGGACTAGCGGGATTCTCACAGATACGCAGTATTTT; V: TRBV5-1; length: 19; D: TRBD2; J: TRBJ2-3; size: few
CDR3: CATASPSNLADTQYF; DNA: TGTGCCACCGCCTCCCCGTCTAATTTAGCGGATACGCAGTACTTT; V: TRBV12-3/TRBV12-4; length: 15; D: -; J: TRBJ2-3; size: -
CDR3: CAISESLASGRATNEKLFF; DNA: TGTGCCATCAGTGAGTCGCTAGCTTCTGGACGGGCAACTAATGAAAAACTGTTTTTT; V: TRBV10-3; length: 19; D: -; J: TRBJ1-4; size: few
CDR3: CSAGGTSSSEQYF; DNA: TGCAGTGCTGGGGGGACTAGCTCCTCCGAGCAGTACTTC; V: TRBV20-1; length: 13; D: TRBD2; J: TRBJ2-7; size: -
CDR3: CAPRDTFYEQYF; DNA: TGTGCCCCTCGGGACACGTTCTACGAGCAGTACTTC; V: TRBV15; length: 12; D: -; J: TRBJ2-7; size: few
CDR3: CATSARDPSSYNEQFF; DNA: TGTGCCACCAGTGCTCGGGACCCGAGCTCCTACAATGAGCAGTTCTTC; V: TRBV24-1; length: 16; D: -; J: TRBJ2-1; size: -
CDR3: CASRKGTVGGNYGYTF; DNA: TGTGCCAGCAGAAAAGGGACAGTGGGGGGAAACTATGGCTACACCTTC; V: TRBV28; length: 16; D: TRBD1; J: TRBJ1-2; size: few
CDR3: CATSRGSYHEQYF; DNA: TGTGCCACCTCTAGGGGATCTTACCACGAGCAGTACTTC; V: TRBV6-5; length: 13; D: -; J: TRBJ2-7; size: few
CDR3: CASSEALRTGVVQYF; DNA: TGTGCCAGCAGTGAAGCGCTTCGGACAGGGGTCGTTCAGTACTTC; V: TRBV2; length: 15; D: TRBD1; J: TRBJ2-4; size: -
CDR3: CASSLVGLQTSIYNEQFF; DNA: TGTGCCAGCAGCTTGGTGGGACTCCAGACTTCAATATACAATGAGCAGTTCTTC; V: TRBV11-2; length: 18; D: -; J: TRBJ2-1; size: -
CDR3: CASRTSPYNEQFF; DNA: TGTGCCAGTCGGACTAGCCCCTACAATGAGCAGTTCTTC; V: TRBV27; length: 13; D: TRBD2; J: TRBJ2-1; size: -
CDR3: CSVVTSGVLGTGELFF; DNA: TGCAGCGTTGTGACTAGCGGGGTCTTGGGCACCGGGGAGCTGTTTTTT; V: TRBV29-1; length: 16; D: TRBD2; J: TRBJ2-2; size: few
CDR3: CSAGRQGGSGNTIYF; DNA: TGCAGTGCTGGAAGACAGGGGGGCTCTGGAAACACCATATATTTT; V: TRBV20-1; length: 15; D: TRBD1; J: TRBJ1-3; size: once
CDR3: CASTSAFVAKNIQYF; DNA: TGTGCCAGCACAAGCGCTTTCGTGGCCAAAAACATTCAGTACTTC; V: TRBV12-3/TRBV12-4; length: 15; D: -; J: TRBJ2-4; size: -
CDR3: CSAEGGFPNYGYTF; DNA: TGCAGCGCCGAGGGCGGATTTCCTAACTATGGCTACACCTTC; V: TRBV29-1; length: 14; D: -; J: TRBJ1-2; size: -
CDR3: CASSVVGSRGLVYNEQFF; DNA: TGTGCCAGCAGCGTAGTAGGATCCAGGGGGCTCGTTTACAATGAGCAGTTCTTC; V: TRBV9; length: 18; D: TRBD1; J: TRBJ2-1; size: -
CDR3: CASSYPLAGEETGELFF; DNA: TGTGCCAGCAGTTATCCCCTAGCGGGAGAGGAAACCGGGGAGCTGTTTTTT; V: TRBV6-2/TRBV6-3; length: 17; D: TRBD2; J: TRBJ2-2; size: -
CDR3: CASSQVGTSGTSEQFF; DNA: TGTGCCAGCAGCCAAGTAGGAACTAGCGGGACCTCTGAGCAGTTCTTC; V: TRBV4-2; length: 16; D: TRBD2; J: TRBJ2-1; size: -
CDR3: CAWSVANRAITQFF; DNA: TGTGCCTGGAGTGTAGCCAACAGGGCTATAACCCAGTTCTTC; V: TRBV30; length: 14; D: -; J: TRBJ2-1; size: few
CDR3: CASSPLGTGGIAGELFF; DNA: TGTGCCAGCAGTCCCCTCGGGACAGGGGGGATCGCTGGGGAGCTGTTTTTT; V: TRBV6-2/TRBV6-3; length: 17; D: TRBD1; J: TRBJ2-2; size: -
CDR3: CAGSPRRDRREEQFF; DNA: TGTGCCGGTAGTCCGCGAAGAGACAGGAGGGAGGAGCAGTTCTTC; V: TRBV19; length: 15; D: -; J: TRBJ2-1; size: -
CDR3: CASSYDPSYEQYF; DNA: TGTGCCAGCAGTTACGACCCCTCCTACGAGCAGTACTTC; V: TRBV6-6; length: 13; D: -; J: TRBJ2-7; size: few
CDR3: CASSLKIQSEQYF; DNA: TGTGCCAGCAGCTTAAAAATCCAGTCCGAGCAGTACTTC; V: TRBV7-3; length: 13; D: -; J: TRBJ2-7; size: -
CDR3: CALMGVQGTGELFF; DNA: TGTGCCCTAATGGGGGTTCAGGGGACCGGGGAGCTGTTTTTT; V: TRBV7-9; length: 14; D: -; J: TRBJ2-2; size: few
CDR3: CASRSSGSNEQFF; DNA: TGTGCCAGCAGGTCTAGCGGGAGTAATGAGCAGTTCTTC; V: TRBV6-5; length: 13; D: TRBD2; J: TRBJ2-1; size: few
CDR3: CASGALAGSYEQYF; DNA: TGTGCCAGCGGGGCTTTAGCGGGGAGCTACGAGCAGTACTTC; V: TRBV27; length: 14; D: TRBD2; J: TRBJ2-7; size: few
CDR3: CASSSSPSRTQNYGYTF; DNA: TGTGCCAGCAGCTCCTCTCCCTCAAGGACCCAAAACTATGGCTACACCTTC; V: TRBV7-3; length: 17; D: -; J: TRBJ1-2; size: -
CDR3: CASSRTTLGGYTF; DNA: TGTGCCAGCAGTCGGACGACCCTGGGAGGCTACACCTTC; V: TRBV6-5; length: 13; D: -; J: TRBJ1-2; size: few
CDR3: CSVARLTRNEQFF; DNA: TGCAGCGTGGCCAGACTCACAAGGAATGAGCAGTTCTTC; V: TRBV29-1; length: 13; D: -; J: TRBJ2-1; size: -
CDR3: CASSPGLAGTGETQYF; DNA: TGTGCCAGCAGCCCGGGACTAGCGGGAACTGGAGAGACCCAGTACTTC; V: TRBV7-8; length: 16; D: TRBD2; J: TRBJ2-5; size: -
CDR3: CSARSTSGRIQETQYF; DNA: TGCAGTGCTAGATCCACTAGCGGGAGGATCCAAGAGACCCAGTACTTC; V: TRBV20-1; length: 16; D: TRBD2; J: TRBJ2-5; size: -
CDR3: CASSPIVSIEPQHF; DNA: TGTGCCAGCAGCCCAATAGTTTCTATAGAGCCCCAGCATTTT; V: TRBV9; length: 14; D: -; J: TRBJ1-5; size: few
CDR3: CASSPGQGGLFF; DNA: TGCGCCAGCAGCCCGGGACAGGGTGGACTGTTTTTT; V: TRBV5-1; length: 12; D: TRBD1; J: TRBJ1-4; size: -
CDR3: CASSQDRWLQDDNEQFF; DNA: TGTGCCAGCAGCCAAGATCGGTGGCTGCAAGATGACAATGAGCAGTTCTTC; V: TRBV3-1; length: 17; D: -; J: TRBJ2-1; size: few
CDR3: CASSDPRNEQFF; DNA: TGTGCCAGCAGTGACCCCCGGAATGAGCAGTTCTTC; V: TRBV6-6; length: 12; D: -; J: TRBJ2-1; size: -
CDR3: CASSFDSDYGYTF; DNA: TGTGCCAGCAGCTTTGACAGCGACTATGGCTACACCTTC; V: TRBV6-6; length: 13; D: -; J: TRBJ1-2; size: -
CDR3: CASSHARFRGELFF; DNA: TGCGCCAGCAGCCACGCGCGGTTTCGCGGGGAGCTGTTTTTT; V: TRBV4-3; length: 14; D: -; J: TRBJ2-2; size: -
CDR3: CASSYSGPGPYF; DNA: TGTGCCAGCAGCTATAGTGGGCCTGGGCCGTATTTT; V: TRBV2; length: 12; D: -; J: TRBJ2-3; size: -
CDR3: CASTSLGAEETQYF; DNA: TGTGCCAGCACCTCGTTGGGGGCGGAGGAGACCCAGTACTTC; V: TRBV6-5; length: 14; D: -; J: TRBJ2-5; size: few
CDR3: CSAPNRVLNTEAFF; DNA: TGCAGTGCTCCAAACCGGGTTTTGAACACTGAAGCTTTCTTT; V: TRBV20-1; length: 14; D: -; J: TRBJ1-1; size: -
CDR3: CASSPDSGVLYNEQFF; DNA: TGTGCCAGCAGCCCAGACAGTGGGGTGTTGTACAATGAGCAGTTCTTC; V: TRBV12-3/TRBV12-4; length: 16; D: -; J: TRBJ2-1; size: few
CDR3: CASSFKADYGYTF; DNA: TGTGCCAGCAGCTTTAAGGCGGACTATGGCTACACCTTC; V: TRBV7-9; length: 13; D: -; J: TRBJ1-2; size: few